The entry that follows covers one T cell receptor beta chain sequence. These data originate in a study of T cells after yellow fever vaccination. MiXCR, run by TCRdb on the 5' RACE reads, gives a single entry per CDR3 protein. Of 450,000 to 650,000 distinct CDR3 sequences listed, approximately 15% are singletons. The germline V gene encodes CDR1 LNHDA and CDR2 SQIVND (reference sequence). Trimming took off 1 base at V and 11 bases at J, with 9 bases between the two ends. This CDR3 is built from 12 residues. This TCR derives from a man between 25 and 39 years old who received the YFV17D yellow fever vaccine. The sample consisted of PBMCs, taken on the day of the yellow fever booster vaccination. The chain links TRBV19 to TRBJ1-5; D not certain. CDR3 nucleotides: TGTGCCAGTAGTATAGCTGGTGCGGCCCAGCATTTT. It encodes CASSIAGAAQHF. The whole variable domain, filled in from reference TRBV19 and TRBJ1-5, reads DGGITQSPKYLFRKEGQNVTLSCEQNLNHDAMYWYRQDPGQGLRLIYYSQIVNDFQKGDIAEGYSVSREKKESFPLTVTSAQKNPTAFYLCASSIAGAAQHFGDGTRLSIL.